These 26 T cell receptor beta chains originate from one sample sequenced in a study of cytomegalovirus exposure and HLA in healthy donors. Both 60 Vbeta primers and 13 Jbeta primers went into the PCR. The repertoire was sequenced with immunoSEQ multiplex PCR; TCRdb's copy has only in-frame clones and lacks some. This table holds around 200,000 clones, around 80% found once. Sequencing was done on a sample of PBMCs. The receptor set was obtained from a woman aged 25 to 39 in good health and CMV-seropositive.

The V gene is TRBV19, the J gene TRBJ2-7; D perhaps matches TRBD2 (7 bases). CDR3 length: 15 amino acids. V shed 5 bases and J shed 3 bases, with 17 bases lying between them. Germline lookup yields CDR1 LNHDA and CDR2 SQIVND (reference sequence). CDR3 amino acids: CASSPYPGGHYEQYF. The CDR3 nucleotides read TGTGCCAGTAGTCCCTACCCCGGGGGGCACTACGAGCAGTACTTC.

This chain's CDR3 is CASSDRVHEQYF. Here the CDR3 DNA reads TGTGCCAGCAGTGACAGGGTCCACGAGCAGTACTTC. The chain joins TRBV6-5 to TRBJ2-7, with 7 bases identical to TRBD1. With V trimmed by 5 bases and J by 5 bases, 3 bases remained unmatched. The CDR3 loop spans 12 amino acids. Germline CDR1 reads MNHEY; CDR2 reads SVGAGI.

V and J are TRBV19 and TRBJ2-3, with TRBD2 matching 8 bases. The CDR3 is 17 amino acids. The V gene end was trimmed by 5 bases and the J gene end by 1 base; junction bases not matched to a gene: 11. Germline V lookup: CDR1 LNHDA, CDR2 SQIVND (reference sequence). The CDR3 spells CASSSRKAGDGTDTQYF. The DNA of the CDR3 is TGTGCCAGTAGTTCACGCAAAGCGGGGGACGGCACAGATACGCAGTATTTT.

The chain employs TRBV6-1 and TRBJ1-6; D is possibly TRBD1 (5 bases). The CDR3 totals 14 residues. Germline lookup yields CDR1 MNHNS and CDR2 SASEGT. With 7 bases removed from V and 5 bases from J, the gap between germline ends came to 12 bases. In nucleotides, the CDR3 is TGTGCCAGCAAATTTCAGGGTGATAATTCACCCCTCCACTTT. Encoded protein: CASKFQGDNSPLHF.

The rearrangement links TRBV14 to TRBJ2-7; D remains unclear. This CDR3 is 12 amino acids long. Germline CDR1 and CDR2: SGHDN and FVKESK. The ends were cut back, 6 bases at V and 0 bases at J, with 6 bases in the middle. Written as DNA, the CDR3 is TGTGCCAGCAGTCCCTTCTCCTACGAGCAGTACTTC. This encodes CASSPFSYEQYF.

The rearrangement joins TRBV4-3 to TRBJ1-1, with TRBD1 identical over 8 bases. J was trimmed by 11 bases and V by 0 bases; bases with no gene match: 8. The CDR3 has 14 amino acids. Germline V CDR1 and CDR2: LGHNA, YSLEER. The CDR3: CASSQDRGLGRAFF. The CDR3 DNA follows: TGCGCCAGCAGCCAAGACAGGGGGCTCGGGAGGGCTTTCTTT.

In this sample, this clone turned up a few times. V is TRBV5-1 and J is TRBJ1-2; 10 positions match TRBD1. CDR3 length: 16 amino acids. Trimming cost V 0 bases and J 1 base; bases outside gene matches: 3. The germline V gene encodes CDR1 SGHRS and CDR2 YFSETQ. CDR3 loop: CASSLAGTGDNYGYTF. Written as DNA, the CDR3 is TGCGCCAGCAGCTTGGCCGGGACAGGGGATAACTATGGCTACACCTTC.

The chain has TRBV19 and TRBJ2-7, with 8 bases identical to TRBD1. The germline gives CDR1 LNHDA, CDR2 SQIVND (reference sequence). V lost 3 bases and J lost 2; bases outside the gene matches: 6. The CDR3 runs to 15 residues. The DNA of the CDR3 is TGTGCCAGTAGTATGGCAGGACAGGGAACCTACGAGCAGTACTTC. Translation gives CASSMAGQGTYEQYF.

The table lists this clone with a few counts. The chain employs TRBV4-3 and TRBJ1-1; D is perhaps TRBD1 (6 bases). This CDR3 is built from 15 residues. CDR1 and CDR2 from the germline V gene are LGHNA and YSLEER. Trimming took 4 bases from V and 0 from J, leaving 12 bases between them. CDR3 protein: CASSPDRLMNTEAFF. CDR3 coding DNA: TGCGCCAGCAGCCCCGACAGGCTTATGAACACTGAAGCTTTCTTT.

For the CDR3, the DNA is TGCGCCAGCAGCTTGGTGGGAGCGGGGGGAACCAGCTCCTACAATGAGCAGTTCTTC. Protein product: CASSLVGAGGTSSYNEQFF. The V call is TRBV5-1, the J call TRBJ2-1, with TRBD2 matching 9 bases. Germline V gives CDR1 SGHRS, CDR2 YFSETQ. Trimming took 0 bases from V and 0 from J; bases not matched to a gene: 10. The CDR3 has 19 residues.

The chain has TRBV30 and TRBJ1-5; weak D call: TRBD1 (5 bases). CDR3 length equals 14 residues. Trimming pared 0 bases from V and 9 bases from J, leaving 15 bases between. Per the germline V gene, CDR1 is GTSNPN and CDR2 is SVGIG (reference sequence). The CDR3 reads CAWSVNLMGGPQHF. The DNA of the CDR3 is TGTGCCTGGAGTGTTAATTTGATGGGGGGGCCCCAGCATTTT. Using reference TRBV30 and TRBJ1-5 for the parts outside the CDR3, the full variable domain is SQTIHQWPATLVQPVGSPLSLECTVEGTSNPNLYWYRQAAGRGLQLLFYSVGIGQISSEVPQNLSASRPQDRQFILSSKKLLLSDSGFYLCAWSVNLMGGPQHFGDGTRLSIL.

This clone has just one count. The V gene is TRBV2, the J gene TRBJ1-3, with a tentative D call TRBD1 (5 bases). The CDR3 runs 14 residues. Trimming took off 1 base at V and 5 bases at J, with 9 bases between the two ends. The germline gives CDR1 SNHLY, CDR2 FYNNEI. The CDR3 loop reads CASSEEPGRNTIYF. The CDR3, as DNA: TGTGCCAGCAGTGAAGAACCAGGGAGAAACACCATATATTTT. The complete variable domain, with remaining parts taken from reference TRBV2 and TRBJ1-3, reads EPEVTQTPSHQVTQMGQEVILRCVPISNHLYFYWYRQILGQKVEFLVSFYNNEISEKSEIFDDQFSVERPDGSNFTLKIRSTKLEDSAMYFCASSEEPGRNTIYFGEGSWLTVV.

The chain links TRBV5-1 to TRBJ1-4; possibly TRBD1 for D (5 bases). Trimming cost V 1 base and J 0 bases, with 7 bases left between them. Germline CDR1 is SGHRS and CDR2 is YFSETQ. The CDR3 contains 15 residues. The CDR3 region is CASSLTGPTNEKLFF. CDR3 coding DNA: TGCGCCAGCAGCTTGACAGGCCCAACTAATGAAAAACTGTTTTTT.

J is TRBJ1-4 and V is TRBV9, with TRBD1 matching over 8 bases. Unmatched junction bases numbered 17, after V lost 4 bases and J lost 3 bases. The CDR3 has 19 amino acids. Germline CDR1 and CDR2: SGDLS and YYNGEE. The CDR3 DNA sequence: TGTGCCAGCAGCCCAAGGACAGGGAGCCTCCTCGGAGCTAATGAAAAACTGTTTTTT. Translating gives CASSPRTGSLLGANEKLFF.

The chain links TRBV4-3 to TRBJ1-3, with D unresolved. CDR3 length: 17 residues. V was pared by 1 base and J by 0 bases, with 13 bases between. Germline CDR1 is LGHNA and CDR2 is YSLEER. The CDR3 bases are TGCGCCAGCAGCCAAGGAGCAGCGTCTAGCTCTGGAAACACCATATATTTT. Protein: CASSQGAASSSGNTIYF.

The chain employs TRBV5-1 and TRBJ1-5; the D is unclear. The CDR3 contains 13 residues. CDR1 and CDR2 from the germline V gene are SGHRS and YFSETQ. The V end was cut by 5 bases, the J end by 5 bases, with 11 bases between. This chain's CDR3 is CASRVGEDQPQHF. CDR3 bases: TGCGCCAGCAGGGTCGGGGAAGATCAGCCCCAGCATTTT.

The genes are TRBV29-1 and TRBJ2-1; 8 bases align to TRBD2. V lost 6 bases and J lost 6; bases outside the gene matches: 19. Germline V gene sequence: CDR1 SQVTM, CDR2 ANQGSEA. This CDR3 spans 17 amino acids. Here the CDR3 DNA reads TGCAGCGTGACCCCCCCTAGCGGGTCTTTCTTACGCAATGAGCAGTTCTTC. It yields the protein CSVTPPSGSFLRNEQFF.

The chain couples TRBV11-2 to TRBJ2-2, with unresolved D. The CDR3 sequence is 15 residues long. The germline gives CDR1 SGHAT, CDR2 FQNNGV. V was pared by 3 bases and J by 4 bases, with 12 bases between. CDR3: CASSFVLRSTGELFF. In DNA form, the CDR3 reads TGTGCCAGCAGCTTCGTGCTGAGGAGCACCGGGGAGCTGTTTTTT.

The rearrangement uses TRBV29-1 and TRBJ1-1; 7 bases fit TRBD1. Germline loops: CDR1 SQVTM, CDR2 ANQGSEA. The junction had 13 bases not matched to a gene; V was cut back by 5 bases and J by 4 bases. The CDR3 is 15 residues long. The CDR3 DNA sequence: TGCAGCGTTTTCCCTTTTACAGGGGTGGGCACTGAAGCTTTCTTT. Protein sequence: CSVFPFTGVGTEAFF.

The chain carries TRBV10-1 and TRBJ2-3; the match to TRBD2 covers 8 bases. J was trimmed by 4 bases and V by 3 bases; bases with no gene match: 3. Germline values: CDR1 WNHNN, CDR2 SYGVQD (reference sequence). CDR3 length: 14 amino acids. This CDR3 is CASSEQAGADTQYF. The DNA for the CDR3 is TGCGCCAGCAGTGAACAAGCGGGGGCAGATACGCAGTATTTT.

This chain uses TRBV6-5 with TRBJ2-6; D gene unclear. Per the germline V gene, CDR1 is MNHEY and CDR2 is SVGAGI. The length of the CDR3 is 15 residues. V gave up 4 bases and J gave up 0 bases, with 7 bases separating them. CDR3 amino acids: CASSSLSSGANVLTF. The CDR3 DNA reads TGTGCCAGCAGTTCCCTCAGCTCTGGGGCCAACGTCCTGACTTTC.

The DNA for the CDR3 is TGTGCCAGCAGCTTCCCAGGGGTAGACACTGAAGCTTTCTTT. Translated, it gives CASSFPGVDTEAFF. The V gene is TRBV7-8, the J gene TRBJ1-1, with D perhaps TRBD1 (6 bases). Germline CDR1 and CDR2: SGHVS and FQNEAQ. V was shortened by 3 bases and J by 3 bases, with 11 bases between the two germline ends. This CDR3 has 14 amino acids.

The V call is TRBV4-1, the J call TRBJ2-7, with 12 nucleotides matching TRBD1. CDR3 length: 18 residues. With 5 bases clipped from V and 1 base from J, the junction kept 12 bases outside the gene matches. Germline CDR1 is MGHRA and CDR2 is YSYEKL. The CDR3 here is CASSYREGQGARSYEQYF. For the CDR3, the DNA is TGCGCCAGCAGCTATCGGGAGGGACAGGGGGCTAGGTCCTACGAGCAGTACTTC.

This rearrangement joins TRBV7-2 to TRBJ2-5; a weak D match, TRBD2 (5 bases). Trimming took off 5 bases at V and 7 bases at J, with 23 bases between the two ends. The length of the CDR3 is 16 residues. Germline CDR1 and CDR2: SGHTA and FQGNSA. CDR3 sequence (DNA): TGTGCCAGCAGCGGCAGCCTGCTAGCAGCCCCGGGGACCCAGTACTTC. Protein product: CASSGSLLAAPGTQYF.

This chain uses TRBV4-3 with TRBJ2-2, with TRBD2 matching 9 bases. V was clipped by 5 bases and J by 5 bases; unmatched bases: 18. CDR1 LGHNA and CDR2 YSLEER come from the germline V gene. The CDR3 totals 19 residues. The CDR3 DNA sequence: TGCGCCAGCAGCTCCAAGTGGATCGCGGGGGGGTTAATTACCGGGGAGCTGTTTTTT. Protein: CASSSKWIAGGLITGELFF.

Written as DNA, the CDR3 is TGCAGCGTTGAAGGAGGCAGATCCTACGAGCAGTACTTC. It specifies CSVEGGRSYEQYF. V and J are TRBV29-1 and TRBJ2-7; D is undetermined. The CDR3 has 13 residues. V was cut by 1 base and J by 1 base, with 8 bases left in between. Germline CDR1 reads SQVTM; CDR2 reads ANQGSEA.